Shown below are 23 T cell receptor beta chains from a single sample sequenced in a study of blood T cell repertoires in COVID-19. Here immunoSEQ multiplex PCR was the method, and the copy in TCRdb shows in-frame clones only, minus some. Found here are 200,000 to 250,000 clones, around nine tenths of them singletons; the top ten hold less than 8%. The sequencing sample was made of PBMCs or T cells enriched from blood (not recorded which). The receptors originated from a man aged 30-40 years in a cohort exposed to, infected with or recovered from COVID-19 (not recorded which).

This clone was seen a single time. The V and J genes are TRBV28 and TRBJ2-2; maybe TRBD1 (5 bases). Trimming removed 3 bases at V and 1 base at J, with 15 bases between. CDR3 size: 17 residues. In germline, CDR1 is MDHEN, CDR2 SYDVKM. In DNA form, the CDR3 reads TGTGCCAGCAGTTTTTCCCTCAGGGAACGGAACACCGGGGAGCTGTTTTTT. Amino acids: CASSFSLRERNTGELFF.

The chain carries TRBV6-5 and TRBJ1-2; D is ambiguous. The CDR3 extends over 14 amino acids. Trimming left V 0 bases short and J 2 bases short, with 7 bases between. CDR1 and CDR2 (germline): MNHEY, SVGAGI. CDR3 region: CASSYSFRNYGYTF. DNA for the CDR3: TGTGCCAGCAGTTACTCGTTCAGAAACTATGGCTACACCTTC.

V and J are TRBV6-4 and TRBJ2-2; 7 nucleotides agree with TRBD2. The CDR3 runs 14 residues. Germline V CDR1 and CDR2: MRHNA, SNTAGT. Trimming at V came to 6 bases and at J to 5 bases, leaving 6 bases not matched to a gene. As DNA, the CDR3 is TGTGCCAGCAGGAAGGGACTACTGACCGGGGAGCTGTTTTTT. It codes for CASRKGLLTGELFF.

V usage is TRBV19 and J usage is TRBJ2-1, with a possible D match to TRBD2 (5 bases). This CDR3 is built from 14 residues. Trimming pared 8 bases from V and 4 bases from J, leaving 15 bases between. Germline V gene lookup returns CDR1 LNHDA and CDR2 SQIVND (reference sequence). The CDR3 DNA follows: TGTGCCAGTGGACGACACGGGGAATACAATGAGCAGTTCTTC. This encodes CASGRHGEYNEQFF.

The J gene is TRBJ1-2, the V gene TRBV28, with D tentatively TRBD1 (5 bases). The CDR3 sequence is 14 residues long. Germline V gene sequence: CDR1 MDHEN, CDR2 SYDVKM. Trimming pared 5 bases from V and 6 bases from J, leaving 16 bases between. DNA for the CDR3: TGTGCCAGCAGTGCGACCGGGACTTCTCATGGCTACACCTTC. It codes for CASSATGTSHGYTF.

The rearrangement joins TRBV4-3 to TRBJ2-7, with 8 positions matching TRBD1. The CDR3 spans 16 residues. The junction had 12 bases not matched to a gene; V was cut back by 3 bases and J by 5 bases. Germline lookup yields CDR1 LGHNA and CDR2 YSLEER. CDR3 sequence reads: CASSQRTGIYGHEQYF. CDR3 DNA sequence: TGCGCCAGCAGCCAGCGGACAGGGATTTATGGGCACGAGCAGTACTTC.

This chain uses TRBV10-2 with TRBJ1-1; D is possibly TRBD1 (6 bases). The V end lost 6 bases, the J end lost 0 bases, and 11 bases lay between the germline ends. This CDR3 spans 14 amino acids. Germline V gene lookup returns CDR1 WSHSY and CDR2 SAAADI. The CDR3, as DNA: TGCGCCAGCAGGTATGGGGGCCTGAACACTGAAGCTTTCTTT. It is translated as CASRYGGLNTEAFF.

V and J are TRBV6-5 and TRBJ2-3; 8 positions match TRBD2. Germline V gives CDR1 MNHEY, CDR2 SVGAGI. Unmatched junction bases numbered 6, after V lost 2 bases and J lost 2 bases. The length of the CDR3 is 16 residues. CDR3 amino acids: CASSYASGSVTDTQYF. The CDR3 DNA reads TGTGCCAGCAGTTACGCCAGCGGGAGCGTCACAGATACGCAGTATTTT.

DNA of the CDR3: TGTGCCAGCAGCTTGACCAGGGGGTCGGGGGAGCAGTACTTC. Translation: CASSLTRGSGEQYF. The genes are TRBV3-1 (or the pseudogene TRBV3-2) and TRBJ2-7; 7 nucleotides match TRBD1. The V gene end was trimmed by 5 bases and the J gene end by 7 bases; junction bases not matched to a gene: 11. Germline V lookup: CDR1 LGHDT, CDR2 YNNKEL (reference sequence). This CDR3 contains 14 residues.

CDR3 sequence (DNA): TGTGCCAGCACCCCTGGCGGCGGCTATGGCTACACCTTC. It yields the protein CASTPGGGYGYTF. V usage is TRBV27 and J usage is TRBJ1-2; D is unclear. This CDR3 spans 13 amino acids. CDR1 and CDR2 (germline): MNHEY, SMNVEV (reference sequence). V was cut by 7 bases and J by 4 bases, with 13 bases left in between.

The gene calls are TRBV15 and TRBJ2-4; TRBD2 agrees at 7 bases. There are 14 residues in the CDR3. Germline lookup yields CDR1 LNHNV and CDR2 YYDKDF (reference sequence). The ends lost 5 bases at V and 6 bases at J; junction bases unmatched: 7. CDR3 sequence (DNA): TGTGCCACCAGCCCTAGCGGAGTGGGAAACATTCAGTACTTC. Its translation: CATSPSGVGNIQYF.

The chain has TRBV4-1 and TRBJ1-5; D gene unclear. The CDR3 spans 18 residues. Germline CDR1 MGHRA, CDR2 YSYEKL. V dropped 0 bases and J dropped 7 bases, with 22 bases sitting between them. The DNA of the CDR3 is TGCGCCAGCAGCCAAGACCTTACCCTGAATAGGGAGCGGCAGCCCCAGCATTTT. As protein: CASSQDLTLNRERQPQHF.

The gene calls are TRBV6-2 or TRBV6-3 and TRBJ1-5; no clear D. Per germline, CDR1 MNHEY and CDR2 SVGEGT. The V gene lost 0 bases and the J gene lost 3 bases, with 15 bases spanning the gap. The CDR3 runs 17 residues. The CDR3 loop is CASSYSLGKLNNQPQHF. The CDR3 region has the DNA TGTGCCAGCAGTTACTCCTTGGGCAAGCTAAACAATCAGCCCCAGCATTTT.

The chain combines TRBV20-1 with TRBJ1-5; 7 positions match TRBD1. In germline, CDR1 is DFQATT, CDR2 SNEGSKA (reference sequence). V lost 4 bases and J lost 7; bases outside the gene matches: 13. The CDR3 sequence is 15 residues long. The CDR3 DNA reads TGCAGTGCTACTGACAGGGTCGAAGTAGGACAGCCCCAGCATTTT. It specifies CSATDRVEVGQPQHF.

This clone turned up a few times. The genes are TRBV29-1 and TRBJ1-2; D might be TRBD1 (6 bases). V shed 4 bases and J shed 2 bases, with 14 bases lying between them. This CDR3 contains 14 residues. The germline CDR1 and CDR2 sequences are SQVTM and ANQGSEA. CDR3 DNA: TGCAGCGTTGCAGGGGACGGGATAAACTATGGCTACACCTTC. Its protein is CSVAGDGINYGYTF.

CDR3 coding DNA: TGTGCCAGCAGCTGGGACAGGGAGACCTCAGATACGCAGTATTTT. Translating gives CASSWDRETSDTQYF. The V and J genes are TRBV6-5 and TRBJ2-3, with TRBD1 matching 9 bases. CDR3 length: 15 residues. Trimming cost V 6 bases and J 4 bases; bases outside gene matches: 8. Per the germline V gene, CDR1 is MNHEY and CDR2 is SVGAGI.

The rearrangement uses TRBV6-2 or TRBV6-3 and TRBJ2-7, with 9 positions matching TRBD1. The V gene's germline CDR1 is MNHEY and CDR2 SVGEGT. There are 14 residues in the CDR3. Trimming cost V 2 bases and J 3 bases; bases outside gene matches: 2. The CDR3 protein is CASSYRDRDYEQYF. CDR3 DNA: TGTGCCAGCAGTTACAGGGACAGGGACTACGAGCAGTACTTC.

This clone showed up just once. V usage is TRBV4-1 and J usage is TRBJ2-1; 7 bases fit TRBD2. Trimming cost V 5 bases and J 5 bases; bases outside gene matches: 9. CDR3 length: 15 amino acids. The germline gives CDR1 MGHRA, CDR2 YSYEKL. CDR3 in DNA: TGCGCCAGCAGCGCGTCCCTAGCGGCACACAATGAGCAGTTCTTC. Translation gives CASSASLAAHNEQFF.

Worth noting for this clone: An end of the junction does not agree with germline; a read error may underlie this. The chain combines TRBV29-1 with TRBJ1-1; D may be TRBD1 (6 bases). In germline, CDR1 is SQVTM, CDR2 ANQGSEA. The CDR3 loop spans 11 amino acids. The CDR3 region is CSVEVGDRSYF. DNA of the CDR3: TGCAGCGTTGAGGTAGGAGACAGGTCTTACTTT.

The CDR3 region has the DNA TGTGCCATTTCCGGGACAGGGGAGCTGTTTTTT. Translating it yields CAISGTGELFF. The chain employs TRBV24-1 and TRBJ2-2, with D perhaps TRBD1 (6 bases). V gave up 11 bases and J gave up 8 bases, with 11 bases separating them. The CDR3 spans 11 residues. CDR1 and CDR2 from the germline V gene are KGHDR and SFDVKD.

J is TRBJ2-1 and V is TRBV9; D perhaps matches TRBD2 (6 bases). Germline assignment: CDR1 SGDLS and CDR2 YYNGEE. This CDR3 is built from 13 residues. V lost 0 bases to trimming and J lost 7 bases, with 8 bases between them. This chain's CDR3 is CASSVGTNNEQFF. CDR3 sequence (DNA): TGTGCCAGCAGCGTAGGGACTAATAATGAGCAGTTCTTC.

The chain employs TRBV19 and TRBJ2-1; 11 bases map to TRBD2. Germline CDR1 LNHDA, CDR2 SQIVND (reference sequence). The CDR3 totals 16 residues. The trim removed 4 bases at V and 4 bases at J, leaving 6 bases unmatched. CDR3 protein: CASSTLGTSGYNEQFF. Here the CDR3 DNA reads TGTGCCAGTAGTACCCTTGGGACTAGCGGTTACAATGAGCAGTTCTTC.

This chain links TRBV9 with TRBJ1-2, with TRBD1 matching over 11 bases. Germline V gene lookup returns CDR1 SGDLS and CDR2 YYNGEE. With V trimmed by 3 bases and J by 7 bases, 8 bases remained unmatched. The CDR3 totals 15 residues. The CDR3 is CASSGAGTGGRGYTF. The CDR3 DNA sequence: TGTGCCAGCAGCGGCGCCGGGACAGGGGGTCGTGGCTACACCTTC.